The TCR beta chain described here comes from a study of T cell responses to AZD1222 COVID-19 vaccine. The wider study: Second-dose recipients at about 4 or about 12 weeks were treated as one pooled group. The study's findings and limits: Donors were largely white British and mainly female; clonal diversity was possibly underestimated. Nearly half of the spike-specific TCRs reportedly recognize variant regions that carry no mutations. After two AZD1222 doses, spike-specific TCR breadth and depth rose versus day 0.

V dropped 5 bases and J dropped 0 bases, with 14 bases sitting between them. Germline V CDR1 and CDR2: SGHVS, FNYEAQ. The CDR3 has 17 amino acids. Sequencing was performed with immunoSEQ multiplex PCR; in TCRdb, only in-frame clones are kept and a portion is missing. The sample lists roughly 170,000 clones, approximately 90% occurring once. As for this clone: What it binds is not known.

The material was peripheral blood, obtained on day 0 of AZD1222 vaccination. This receptor was obtained from an adult in good health. This sequence joins TRBV7-6 and TRBJ1-6; TRBD1 is a possible D gene (5 bases). CDR3 residues: CASSPTQGSSYNSPLHF. The CDR3 nucleotides read TGTGCCAGCAGCCCAACCCAGGGAAGCTCCTATAATTCACCCCTCCACTTT.